This TCR beta chain was retrieved from a study of cytomegalovirus exposure and HLA in healthy donors. Whole-study context: An early release of data contained roughly 86 million unique TCRs, which came from HLA-typed donors.

The germline V and J ends were trimmed by 5 bases and 4 bases, with 20 bases remaining between them. This CDR3 contains 16 residues. Looked up from germline, CDR1 is SEHNR and CDR2 is FQNEAQ (reference sequence). The primer mix had 60 Vbeta and 13 Jbeta primers. Using immunoSEQ multiplex PCR, the repertoire was profiled, and TCRdb retains in-frame clones only, with some absent. The sample includes around 150,000 clones, roughly 80% of them seen just once. Whole-study results and caveats: When analyzed later, a missense DCLRE1C variant was found to be linked to TCR beta V- and J-gene trimming.

Points on this clone: Its antigen is currently unknown.

This chain links TRBV7-9 with TRBJ1-2; D is perhaps TRBD1 (6 bases). The specimen sequenced was PBMCs. The TCR sequence derives from a man aged 40-50 years in good health and CMV-seropositive. CDR3 loop: CASSPGQRGGFYGYTF. The CDR3 DNA follows: TGTGCCAGCAGCCCCGGACAAAGGGGGGGCTTCTATGGCTACACCTTC.